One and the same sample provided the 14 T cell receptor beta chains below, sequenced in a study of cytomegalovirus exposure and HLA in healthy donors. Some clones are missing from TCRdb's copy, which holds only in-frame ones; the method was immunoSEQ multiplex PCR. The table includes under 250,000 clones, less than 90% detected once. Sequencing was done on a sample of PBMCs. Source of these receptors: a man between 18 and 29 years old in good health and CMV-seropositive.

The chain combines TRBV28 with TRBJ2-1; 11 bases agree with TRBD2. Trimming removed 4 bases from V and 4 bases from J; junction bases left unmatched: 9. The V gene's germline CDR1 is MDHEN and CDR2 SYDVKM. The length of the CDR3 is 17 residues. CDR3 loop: CASSSYSGRAGYNEQFF. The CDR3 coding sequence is TGTGCCAGCAGTTCCTATAGCGGGAGGGCCGGGTACAATGAGCAGTTCTTC.

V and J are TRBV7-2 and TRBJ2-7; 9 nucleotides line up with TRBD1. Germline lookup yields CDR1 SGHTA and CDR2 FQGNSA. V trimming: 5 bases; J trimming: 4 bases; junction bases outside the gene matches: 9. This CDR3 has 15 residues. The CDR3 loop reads CASSPPGQGIYEQYF. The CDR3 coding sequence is TGTGCCAGCAGCCCTCCGGGACAGGGTATTTACGAGCAGTACTTC.

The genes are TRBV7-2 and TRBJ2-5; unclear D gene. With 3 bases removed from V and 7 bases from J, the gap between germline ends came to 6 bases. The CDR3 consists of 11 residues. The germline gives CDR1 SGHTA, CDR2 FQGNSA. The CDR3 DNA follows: TGTGCCAGCAGCTTTGGAGCGACCCAGTACTTC. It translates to CASSFGATQYF.

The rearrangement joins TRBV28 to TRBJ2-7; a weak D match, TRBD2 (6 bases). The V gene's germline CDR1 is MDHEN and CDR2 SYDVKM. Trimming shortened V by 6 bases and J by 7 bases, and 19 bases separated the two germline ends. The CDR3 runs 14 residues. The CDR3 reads CASRPGTFKGEQYF. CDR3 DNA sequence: TGTGCCAGCAGACCCGGGACTTTTAAAGGAGAGCAGTACTTC.

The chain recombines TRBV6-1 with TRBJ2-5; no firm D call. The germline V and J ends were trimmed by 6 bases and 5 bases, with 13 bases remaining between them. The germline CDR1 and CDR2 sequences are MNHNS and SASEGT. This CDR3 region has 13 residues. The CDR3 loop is CASSPVVTETQYF. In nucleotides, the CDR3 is TGTGCCAGCAGCCCCGTTGTAACGGAGACCCAGTACTTC.

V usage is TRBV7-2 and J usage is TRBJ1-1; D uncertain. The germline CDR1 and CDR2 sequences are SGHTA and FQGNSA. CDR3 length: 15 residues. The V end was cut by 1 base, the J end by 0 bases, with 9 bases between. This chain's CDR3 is CASSLVGQMNTEAFF. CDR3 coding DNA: TGTGCCAGCAGCTTAGTTGGGCAGATGAACACTGAAGCTTTCTTT. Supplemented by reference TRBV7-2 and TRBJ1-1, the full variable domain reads GAGVSQSPSNKVTEKGKDVELRCDPISGHTALYWYRQSLGQGLEFLIYFQGNSAPDKSGLPSDRFSAERTGGSVSTLTIQRTQQEDSAVYLCASSLVGQMNTEAFFGQGTRLTVV.

CDR3 residues: CASSRGRTDTQYF. Here the CDR3 DNA reads TGTGCCAGCTCCAGGGGACGCACAGATACGCAGTATTTT. This rearrangement joins TRBV2 to TRBJ2-3; TRBD1 might be the D (6 bases). With 8 bases removed from V and 1 base from J, the gap between germline ends came to 10 bases. Germline lookup yields CDR1 SNHLY and CDR2 FYNNEI. This CDR3 is 13 amino acids long.

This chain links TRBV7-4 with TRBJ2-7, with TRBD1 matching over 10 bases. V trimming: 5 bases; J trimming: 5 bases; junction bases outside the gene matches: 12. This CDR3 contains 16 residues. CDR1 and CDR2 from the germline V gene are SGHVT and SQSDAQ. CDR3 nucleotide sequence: TGTGCCAGCAGCACCAATTCGGGACAGGGGTCCCACGAGCAGTACTTC. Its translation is CASSTNSGQGSHEQYF.

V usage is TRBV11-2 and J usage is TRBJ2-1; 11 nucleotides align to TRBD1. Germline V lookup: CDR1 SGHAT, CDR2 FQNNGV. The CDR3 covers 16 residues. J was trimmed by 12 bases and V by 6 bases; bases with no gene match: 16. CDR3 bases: TGTGCCAGCAGTCCAATCTGGGACAGGGGGTTGCAAGGGCAGTTCTTC. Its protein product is CASSPIWDRGLQGQFF.

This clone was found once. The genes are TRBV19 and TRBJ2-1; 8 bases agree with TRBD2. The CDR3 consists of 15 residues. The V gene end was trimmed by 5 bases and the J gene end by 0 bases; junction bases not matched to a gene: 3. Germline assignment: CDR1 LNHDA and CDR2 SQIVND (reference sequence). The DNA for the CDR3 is TGTGCCAGTAGTGCGGGAGGTAGCTCCTACAATGAGCAGTTCTTC. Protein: CASSAGGSSYNEQFF.

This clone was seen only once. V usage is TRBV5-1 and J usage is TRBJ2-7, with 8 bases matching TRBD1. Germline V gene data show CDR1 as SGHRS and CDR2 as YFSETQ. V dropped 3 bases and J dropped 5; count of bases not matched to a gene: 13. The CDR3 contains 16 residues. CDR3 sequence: CASSSALRTGSNEQYF. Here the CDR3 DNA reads TGCGCCAGCAGCTCCGCCCTCAGGACAGGGAGCAACGAGCAGTACTTC. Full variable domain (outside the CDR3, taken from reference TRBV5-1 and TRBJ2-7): KAGVTQTPRYLIKTRGQQVTLSCSPISGHRSVSWYQQTPGQGLQFLFEYFSETQRNKGNFPGRFSGRQFSNSRSEMNVSTLELGDSALYLCASSSALRTGSNEQYFGPGTRLTVT.

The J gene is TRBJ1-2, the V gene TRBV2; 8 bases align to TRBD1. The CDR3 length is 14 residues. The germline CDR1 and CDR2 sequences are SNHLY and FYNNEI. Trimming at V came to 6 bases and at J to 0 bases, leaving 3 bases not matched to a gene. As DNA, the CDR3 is TGTGCCAGCAGAAACAGGGGGACTAACTATGGCTACACCTTC. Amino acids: CASRNRGTNYGYTF.

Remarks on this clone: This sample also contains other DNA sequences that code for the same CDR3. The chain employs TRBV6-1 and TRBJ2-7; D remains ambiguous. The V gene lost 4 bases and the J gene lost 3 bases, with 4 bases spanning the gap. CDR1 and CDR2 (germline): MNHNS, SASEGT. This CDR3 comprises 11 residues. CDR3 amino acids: CASSVFYEQYF. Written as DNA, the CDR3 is TGTGCCAGCAGTGTATTCTACGAGCAGTACTTC.

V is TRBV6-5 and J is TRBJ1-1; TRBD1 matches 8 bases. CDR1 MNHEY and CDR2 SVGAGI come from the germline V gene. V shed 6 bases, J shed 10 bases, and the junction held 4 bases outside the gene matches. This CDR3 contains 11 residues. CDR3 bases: TGTGCCAGCAGCCCCGGACAGGGAGCTTTCTTT. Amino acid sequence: CASSPGQGAFF.